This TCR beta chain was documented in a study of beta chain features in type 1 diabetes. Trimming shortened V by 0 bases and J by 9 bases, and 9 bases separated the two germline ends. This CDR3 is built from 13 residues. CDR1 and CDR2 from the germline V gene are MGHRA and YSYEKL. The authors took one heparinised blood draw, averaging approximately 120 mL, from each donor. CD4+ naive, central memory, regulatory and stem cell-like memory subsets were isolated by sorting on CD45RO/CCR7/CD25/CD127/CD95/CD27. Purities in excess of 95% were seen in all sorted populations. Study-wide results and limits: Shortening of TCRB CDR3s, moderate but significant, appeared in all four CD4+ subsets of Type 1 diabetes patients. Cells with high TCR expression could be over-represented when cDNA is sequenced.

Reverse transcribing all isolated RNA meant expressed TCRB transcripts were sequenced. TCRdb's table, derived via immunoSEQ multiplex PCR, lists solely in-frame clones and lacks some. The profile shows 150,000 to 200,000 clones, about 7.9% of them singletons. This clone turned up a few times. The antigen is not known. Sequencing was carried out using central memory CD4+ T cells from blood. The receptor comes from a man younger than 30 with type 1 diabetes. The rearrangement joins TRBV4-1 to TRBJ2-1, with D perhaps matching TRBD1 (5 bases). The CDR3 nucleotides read TGCGCCAGCAGCCAAGAACGGCAGGGTGAGCAGTTCTTC. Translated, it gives CASSQERQGEQFF.